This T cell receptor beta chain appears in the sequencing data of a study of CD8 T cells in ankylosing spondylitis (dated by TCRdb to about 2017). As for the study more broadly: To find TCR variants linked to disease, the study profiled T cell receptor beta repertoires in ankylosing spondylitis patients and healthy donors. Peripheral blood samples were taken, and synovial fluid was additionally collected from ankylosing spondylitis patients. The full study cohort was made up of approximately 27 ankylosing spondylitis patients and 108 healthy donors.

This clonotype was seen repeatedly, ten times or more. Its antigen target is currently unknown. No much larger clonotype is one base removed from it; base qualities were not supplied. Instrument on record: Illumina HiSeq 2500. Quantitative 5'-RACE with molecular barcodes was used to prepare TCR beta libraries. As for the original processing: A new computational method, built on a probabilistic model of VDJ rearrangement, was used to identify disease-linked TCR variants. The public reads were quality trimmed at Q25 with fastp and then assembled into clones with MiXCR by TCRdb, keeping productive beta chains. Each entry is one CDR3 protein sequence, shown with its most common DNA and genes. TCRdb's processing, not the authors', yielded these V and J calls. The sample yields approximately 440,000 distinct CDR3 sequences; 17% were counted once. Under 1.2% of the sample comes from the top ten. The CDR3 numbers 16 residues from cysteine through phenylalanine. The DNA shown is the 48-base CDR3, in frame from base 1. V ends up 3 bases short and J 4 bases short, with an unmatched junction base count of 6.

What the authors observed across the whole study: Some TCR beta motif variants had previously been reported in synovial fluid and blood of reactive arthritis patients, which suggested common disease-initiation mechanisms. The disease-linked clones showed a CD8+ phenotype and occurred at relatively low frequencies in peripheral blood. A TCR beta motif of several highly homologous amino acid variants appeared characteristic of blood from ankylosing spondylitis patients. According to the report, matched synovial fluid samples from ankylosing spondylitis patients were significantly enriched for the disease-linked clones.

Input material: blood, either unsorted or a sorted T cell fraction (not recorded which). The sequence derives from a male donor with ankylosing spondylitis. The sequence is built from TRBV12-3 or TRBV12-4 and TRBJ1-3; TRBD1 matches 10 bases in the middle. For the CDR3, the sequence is CASSLGQGNSGNTIYF. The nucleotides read TGTGCCAGCAGTTTGGGACAGGGGAACTCGGGAAACACCATATATTTT.